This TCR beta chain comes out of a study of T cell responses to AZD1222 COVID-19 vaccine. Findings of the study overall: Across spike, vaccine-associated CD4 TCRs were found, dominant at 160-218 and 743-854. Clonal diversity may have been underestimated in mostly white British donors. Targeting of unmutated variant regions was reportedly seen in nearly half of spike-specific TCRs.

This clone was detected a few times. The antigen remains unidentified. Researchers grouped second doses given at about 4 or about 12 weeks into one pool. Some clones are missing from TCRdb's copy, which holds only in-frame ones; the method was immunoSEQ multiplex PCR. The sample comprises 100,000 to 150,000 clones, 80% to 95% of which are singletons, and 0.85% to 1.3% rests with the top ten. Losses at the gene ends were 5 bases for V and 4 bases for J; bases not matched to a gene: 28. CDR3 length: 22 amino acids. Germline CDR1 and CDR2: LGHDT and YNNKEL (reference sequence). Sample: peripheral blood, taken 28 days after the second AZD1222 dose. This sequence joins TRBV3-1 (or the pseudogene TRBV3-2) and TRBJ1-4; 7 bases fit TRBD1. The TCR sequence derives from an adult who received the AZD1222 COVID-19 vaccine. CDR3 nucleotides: TGTGCCAGCAGCTCGCAACCCCTTCTCGGGACAGATAGGCAAGACGGTAATGAAAAACTGTTTTTT. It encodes CASSSQPLLGTDRQDGNEKLFF.